This section outlines one TCR beta chain sequence together with its context. Its antigen remains unknown. PCR primers comprised 60 Vbeta and 13 Jbeta primers. Sequencing was performed with immunoSEQ multiplex PCR; in TCRdb, only in-frame clones are kept and a portion is missing. This sample carries 100,000 to 150,000 clones, over 70% of them seen once, and the ten largest clones take 3% to 4.5%. This sample is part of a study of cytomegalovirus exposure and HLA in healthy donors. General study points: The sole available immune exposure information was CMV serostatus.

The study sampled nominally healthy donors, though unrecorded immune exposures were likely. Per the germline V gene, CDR1 is MDHEN and CDR2 is SYDVKM. The V segment lost 5 bases and the J segment 2 bases; nucleotides outside the gene matches: 5. This CDR3 is 14 amino acids long. The V and J genes are TRBV28 and TRBJ2-7, with TRBD1 matching over 8 bases. The sequencing input was PBMCs. The origin of this receptor is a man aged 35 to 55 in good health and CMV-seropositive. CDR3 coding DNA: TGTGCCAGCAGTGCCGTGACAGGGGCCTACGAGCAGTACTTC. Its translation is CASSAVTGAYEQYF.